This T cell receptor (beta chain) was recorded in a study of shared clonotypes between healthy human individuals. Deletions cut 5 bases from V and 3 bases from J, with 10 bases between. The CDR3 is made up of 14 amino acids. CDR1 and CDR2 from the germline V gene are LNHDA and SQIVND (reference sequence). Method: immunoSEQ multiplex PCR; TCRdb's copy keeps in-frame clones and lacks some. The sample lists some 2,100,000 clones; approximately 94% were seen once. Sequences were obtained from naive CD4+ T cells sorted from blood. Subset: CD45RA+ positively selected. The chain recombines TRBV19 with TRBJ1-4, with a tentative D call TRBD1 (6 bases). This receptor was obtained from a man between 18 and 29 years old in good health. For the CDR3, the DNA is TGTGCCAGTAGTGCGACAGGTCCTAATGAAAAACTGTTTTTT. It yields the protein CASSATGPNEKLFF.